This TCR beta chain appears in the sequencing data of a study of control samples from healthy donors and cancer patients. There are 15 residues in the CDR3. The germline V gene encodes CDR1 MNHEY and CDR2 SMNVEV (reference sequence). V was clipped by 1 base and J by 2 bases, with 11 bases between them. Repertoires were generated with immunoSEQ multiplex PCR, while TCRdb's copy carries only in-frame clones and drops some. The sample yields 100,000 to 150,000 clones, around 90% seen once. The material sequenced was blood. The clonotype comes from a man aged 18 to 30 in good health. The chain carries TRBV27 and TRBJ1-1; tentative D call: TRBD1 (5 bases). The DNA for the CDR3 is TGTGCCAGCAGTTTATACTCGGGGGTCAACACTGAAGCTTTCTTT. Protein product: CASSLYSGVNTEAFF.